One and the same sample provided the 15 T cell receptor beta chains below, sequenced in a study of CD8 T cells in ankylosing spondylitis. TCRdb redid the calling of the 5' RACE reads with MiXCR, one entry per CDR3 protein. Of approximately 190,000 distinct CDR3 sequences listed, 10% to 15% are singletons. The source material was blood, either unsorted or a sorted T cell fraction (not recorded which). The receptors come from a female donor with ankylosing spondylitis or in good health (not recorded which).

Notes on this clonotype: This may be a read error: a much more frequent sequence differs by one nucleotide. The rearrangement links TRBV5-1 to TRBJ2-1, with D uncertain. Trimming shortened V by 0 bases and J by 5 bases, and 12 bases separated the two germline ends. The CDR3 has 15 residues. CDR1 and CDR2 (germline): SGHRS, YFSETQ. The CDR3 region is CASSLARRRDNEQFF. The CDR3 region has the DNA TGCGCCAGCAGCTTGGCCCGAAGGAGAGACAATGAGCAGTTCTTC.

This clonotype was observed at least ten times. The CDR3, as DNA: TGTGCCAGCAGCCCCAGGGGGTGGGCTGGAAACACCATATATTTT. Translated: CASSPRGWAGNTIYF. The chain couples TRBV3-1 to TRBJ1-3, with 7 bases matching TRBD1. This CDR3 is 15 amino acids long. The trim removed 4 bases at V and 2 bases at J, leaving 5 bases unmatched. Germline-derived CDR1 and CDR2 are LGHDT and YNNKEL (reference sequence).

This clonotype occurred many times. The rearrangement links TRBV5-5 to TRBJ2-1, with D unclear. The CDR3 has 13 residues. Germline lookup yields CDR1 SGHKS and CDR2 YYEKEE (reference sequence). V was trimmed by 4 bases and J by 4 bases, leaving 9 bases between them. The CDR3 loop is CASSPPAYNEQFF. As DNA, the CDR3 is TGTGCCAGCAGCCCCCCGGCGTACAATGAGCAGTTCTTC.

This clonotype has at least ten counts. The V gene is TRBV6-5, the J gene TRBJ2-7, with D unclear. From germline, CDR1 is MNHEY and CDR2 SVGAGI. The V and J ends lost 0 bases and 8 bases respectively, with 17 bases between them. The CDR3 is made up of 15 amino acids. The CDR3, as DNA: TGTGCCAGCAGTTACTCCGGGCAGGCAGGATATCAGCAGTACTTC. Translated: CASSYSGQAGYQQYF.

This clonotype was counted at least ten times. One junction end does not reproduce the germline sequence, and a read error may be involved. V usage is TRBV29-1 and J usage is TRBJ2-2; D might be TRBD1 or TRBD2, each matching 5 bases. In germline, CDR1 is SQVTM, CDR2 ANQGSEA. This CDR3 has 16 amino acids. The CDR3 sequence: CSVQEGSLGFTGELFF. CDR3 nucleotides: TGCAGCGTTCAAGAGGGGAGTTTGGGGTTTACCGGGGAGCTGTTTTTT.

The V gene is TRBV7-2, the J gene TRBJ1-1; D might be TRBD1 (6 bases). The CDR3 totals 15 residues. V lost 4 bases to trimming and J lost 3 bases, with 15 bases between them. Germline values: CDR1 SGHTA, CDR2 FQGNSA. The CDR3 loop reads CASSWDRGRYTEAFF. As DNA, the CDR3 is TGTGCCAGCAGCTGGGACCGGGGGCGATACACTGAAGCTTTCTTT.

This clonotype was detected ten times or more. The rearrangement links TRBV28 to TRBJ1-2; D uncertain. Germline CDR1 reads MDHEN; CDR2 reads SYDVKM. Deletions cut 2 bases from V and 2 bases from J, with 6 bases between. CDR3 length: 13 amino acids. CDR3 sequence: CASSLGRNYGYTF. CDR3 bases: TGTGCCAGCAGTTTAGGACGGAACTATGGCTACACCTTC.

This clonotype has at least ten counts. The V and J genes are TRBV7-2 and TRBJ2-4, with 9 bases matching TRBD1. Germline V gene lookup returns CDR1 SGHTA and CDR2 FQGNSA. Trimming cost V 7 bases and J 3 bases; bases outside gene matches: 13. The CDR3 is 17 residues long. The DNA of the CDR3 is TGTGCCAGCACCCCGGAGACAGGGGGGTTCGGCAAAAACATTCAGTACTTC. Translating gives CASTPETGGFGKNIQYF.

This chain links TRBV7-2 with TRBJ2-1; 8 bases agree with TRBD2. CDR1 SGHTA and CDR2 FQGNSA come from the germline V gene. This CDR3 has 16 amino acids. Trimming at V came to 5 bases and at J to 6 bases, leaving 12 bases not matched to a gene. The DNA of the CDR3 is TGTGCCAGCAGCCCTGGTTTCGGGAGGGAACGCAATGAGCAGTTCTTC. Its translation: CASSPGFGRERNEQFF.

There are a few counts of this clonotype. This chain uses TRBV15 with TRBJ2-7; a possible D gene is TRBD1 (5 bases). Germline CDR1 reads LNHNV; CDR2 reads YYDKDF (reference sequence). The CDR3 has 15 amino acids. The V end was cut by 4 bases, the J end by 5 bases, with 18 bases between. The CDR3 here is CATSTATNEGDEQYF. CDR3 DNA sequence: TGTGCCACCAGCACAGCGACGAATGAAGGGGACGAGCAGTACTTC. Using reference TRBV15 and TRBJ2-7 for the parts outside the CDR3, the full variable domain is DAMVIQNPRYQVTQFGKPVTLSCSQTLNHNVMYWYQQKSSQAPKLLFHYYDKDFNNEADTPDNFQSRRPNTSFCFLDIRSPGLGDTAMYLCATSTATNEGDEQYFGPGTRLTVT.

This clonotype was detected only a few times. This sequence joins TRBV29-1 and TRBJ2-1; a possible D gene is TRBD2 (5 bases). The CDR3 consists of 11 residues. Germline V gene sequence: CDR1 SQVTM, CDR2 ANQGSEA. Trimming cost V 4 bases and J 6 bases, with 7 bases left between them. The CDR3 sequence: CSVAGFNEQFF. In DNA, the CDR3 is TGCAGCGTTGCGGGGTTCAATGAGCAGTTCTTC.

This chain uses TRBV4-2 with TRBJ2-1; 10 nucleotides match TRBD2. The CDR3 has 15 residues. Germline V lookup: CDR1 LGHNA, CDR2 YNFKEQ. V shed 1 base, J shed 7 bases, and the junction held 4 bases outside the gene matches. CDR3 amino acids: CASSQGLAGDNEQFF. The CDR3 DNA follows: TGTGCCAGCAGCCAAGGGCTAGCGGGAGATAATGAGCAGTTCTTC.

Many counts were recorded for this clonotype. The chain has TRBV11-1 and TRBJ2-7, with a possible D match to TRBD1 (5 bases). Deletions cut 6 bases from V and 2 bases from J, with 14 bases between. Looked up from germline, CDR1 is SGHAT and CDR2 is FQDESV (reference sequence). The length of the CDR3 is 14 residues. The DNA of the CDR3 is TGTGCCAGCAGTTCCCAGGGTTCCGCCTACGAGCAGTACTTC. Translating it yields CASSSQGSAYEQYF.

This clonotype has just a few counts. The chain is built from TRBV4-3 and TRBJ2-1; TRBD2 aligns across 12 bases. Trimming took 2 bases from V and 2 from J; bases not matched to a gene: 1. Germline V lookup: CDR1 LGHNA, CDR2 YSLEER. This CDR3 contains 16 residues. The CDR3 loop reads CASSQRLAGAYNEQFF. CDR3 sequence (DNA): TGCGCCAGCAGCCAACGACTAGCGGGGGCCTACAATGAGCAGTTCTTC.

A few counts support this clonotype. CDR3 amino acids: CASSPRGQGLVYEQYF. In nucleotides, the CDR3 is TGTGCCAGCTCACCACGGGGACAGGGACTTGTATACGAGCAGTACTTC. The chain is built from TRBV18 and TRBJ2-7; 9 bases are a match to TRBD1. Germline CDR1 KGHSH, CDR2 LQKENI. This CDR3 is built from 16 residues. Germline trimming cut 1 base from V and 4 bases from J; bases unmatched to any gene: 8. Looking up the rest from reference TRBV18 and TRBJ2-7 gives the full variable domain: NAGVMQNPRHLVRRRGQEARLRCSPMKGHSHVYWYRQLPEEGLKFMVYLQKENIIDESGMPKERFSAEFPKEGPSILRIQQVVRGDSAAYFCASSPRGQGLVYEQYFGPGTRLTVT.